This T cell receptor beta chain was sequenced during a study of blood T cell repertoires in COVID-19. Libraries were prepared by immunoSEQ multiplex PCR; TCRdb keeps only in-frame clonotypes and omits some of them. This table holds 150,000 to 200,000 clones, roughly 82% found once. The TCR originated in a man aged 35-49 years who had recovered from COVID-19. The sequenced sample was PBMCs or T cells enriched from blood (not recorded which).

The CDR3 sequence is CASSLFGAGGNTGELFF. The CDR3 DNA reads as TGTGCCAGCAGCTTATTTGGGGCAGGGGGCAACACCGGGGAGCTGTTTTTT. The chain combines TRBV7-3 with TRBJ2-2; 8 nucleotides line up with TRBD1. The trim removed 2 bases at V and 2 bases at J, leaving 7 bases unmatched. This CDR3 is 17 amino acids long. Germline CDR1 SGHTA, CDR2 FQGTGA.